The rows below give T cell receptor beta chains drawn from one sample of a study of blood T cell repertoires in COVID-19. Measured with immunoSEQ multiplex PCR; TCRdb has only the in-frame clones, and not every one. Among approximately 100,000 clones listed, roughly 90% were seen once. The specimen sequenced was peripheral blood. The receptors shown here come from a man in his sixties with acute or convalescent COVID-19. Each CDR3 is given with its conserved first and last residue. Fields, in order: J gene, clone size, V gene, D gene, CDR3 protein, CDR3 DNA. The D gene is left open where the match is weak. The size of a clone is reported for some rows only, either as once, few or many, or as a class for expanded clones.

J gene: TRBJ1-2
clone size: once
V gene: TRBV28
D gene: TRBD1
CDR3 protein: CASSGTGSPYGYTF
CDR3 DNA: TGTGCCAGCAGCGGGACAGGGTCCCCCTATGGCTACACCTTC

J gene: TRBJ2-1
clone size: NA
V gene: TRBV19
D gene: TRBD2
CDR3 protein: CASSARTSPGYEQFF
CDR3 DNA: TGTGCCAGTAGTGCCCGGACTAGCCCGGGGTATGAGCAGTTCTTC

J gene: TRBJ1-2
clone size: few
V gene: TRBV3-1/TRBV3-2
D gene: NA
CDR3 protein: CASSPNQVDRDGYTF
CDR3 DNA: TGTGCCAGCAGCCCGAACCAAGTCGATCGCGATGGCTACACCTTC

J gene: TRBJ2-5
clone size: NA
V gene: TRBV20-1
D gene: TRBD2
CDR3 protein: CSASVGRGYQETQYF
CDR3 DNA: TGCAGTGCTAGTGTCGGGAGGGGGTACCAAGAGACCCAGTACTTC

J gene: TRBJ1-3
clone size: NA
V gene: TRBV3-1/TRBV3-2
D gene: NA
CDR3 protein: CASSSPGNTIYF
CDR3 DNA: TGTGCCAGCAGCTCTCCTGGAAACACCATATATTTT

J gene: TRBJ2-5
clone size: NA
V gene: TRBV27
D gene: TRBD1
CDR3 protein: CASSSGTGGRETQYF
CDR3 DNA: TGTGCCAGCAGTTCGGGGACAGGTGGCCGAGAGACCCAGTACTTC

J gene: TRBJ2-5
clone size: NA
V gene: TRBV7-3
D gene: NA
CDR3 protein: CASSLGRTETQYF
CDR3 DNA: TGTGCCAGCAGCTTAGGCAGAACGGAGACCCAGTACTTC

J gene: TRBJ2-7
clone size: once
V gene: TRBV30
D gene: TRBD2
CDR3 protein: CAWSPVSGRAGNEQYF
CDR3 DNA: TGTGCCTGGAGCCCAGTCAGCGGGAGGGCCGGGAACGAGCAGTACTTC

J gene: TRBJ2-6
clone size: NA
V gene: TRBV19
D gene: TRBD1
CDR3 protein: CASSPSTGAGANVLTF
CDR3 DNA: TGTGCCAGTAGCCCCTCGACAGGGGCTGGGGCCAACGTCCTGACTTTC

J gene: TRBJ1-1
clone size: NA
V gene: TRBV5-4
D gene: TRBD1
CDR3 protein: CASSYIQGGTEAFF
CDR3 DNA: TGTGCCAGCAGCTACATACAGGGGGGCACTGAAGCTTTCTTT

J gene: TRBJ2-5
clone size: NA
V gene: TRBV20-1
D gene: TRBD2
CDR3 protein: CSASDSSGTRGETQYF
CDR3 DNA: TGCAGTGCTAGTGATAGTTCGGGGACTAGGGGAGAGACCCAGTACTTC

J gene: TRBJ1-1
clone size: NA
V gene: TRBV6-5
D gene: TRBD1
CDR3 protein: CASSWDRTNTEAFF
CDR3 DNA: TGTGCCAGCAGTTGGGACAGGACGAACACTGAAGCTTTCTTT

J gene: TRBJ2-6
clone size: once
V gene: TRBV9
D gene: TRBD1
CDR3 protein: CASSVENRGNVLTF
CDR3 DNA: TGTGCCAGCAGCGTAGAAAACAGGGGGAACGTCCTGACTTTC

J gene: TRBJ2-7
clone size: NA
V gene: TRBV11-2
D gene: TRBD2
CDR3 protein: CASRGLAGGGYEQYF
CDR3 DNA: TGTGCCAGCAGAGGACTAGCGGGAGGGGGTTACGAGCAGTACTTC

J gene: TRBJ1-2
clone size: NA
V gene: TRBV7-9
D gene: NA
CDR3 protein: CASSFDSNYGYTF
CDR3 DNA: TGTGCCAGCAGCTTCGACAGTAACTATGGCTACACCTTC

J gene: TRBJ2-1
clone size: NA
V gene: TRBV5-1
D gene: TRBD2
CDR3 protein: CASSRALAGLSSYNEQFF
CDR3 DNA: TGCGCCAGCAGCAGGGCACTAGCGGGATTGAGCTCCTACAATGAGCAGTTCTTC

J gene: TRBJ1-6
clone size: NA
V gene: TRBV23-1
D gene: NA
CDR3 protein: CASSPQPTYTGLDSPLHF
CDR3 DNA: TGCGCCAGCAGTCCCCAGCCGACCTATACAGGTCTAGATTCACCCCTCCACTTT

J gene: TRBJ1-2
clone size: once
V gene: TRBV24-1
D gene: NA
CDR3 protein: CATSDFRQEHGYTF
CDR3 DNA: TGTGCCACCAGTGACTTCCGACAGGAACATGGCTACACCTTC

J gene: TRBJ1-4
clone size: NA
V gene: TRBV6-1
D gene: NA
CDR3 protein: CASSEGGGRFEKLFF
CDR3 DNA: TGTGCCAGCAGTGAAGGTGGGGGGAGGTTTGAAAAACTGTTTTTT

J gene: TRBJ2-3
clone size: NA
V gene: TRBV7-3
D gene: NA
CDR3 protein: CASSRGGEDTQYF
CDR3 DNA: TGTGCCAGCAGCCGAGGGGGGGAAGATACGCAGTATTTT

J gene: TRBJ2-1
clone size: NA
V gene: TRBV5-3
D gene: TRBD2
CDR3 protein: CARSFLLAAIPTNEQFF
CDR3 DNA: TGTGCCAGAAGCTTCTTACTAGCGGCCATCCCCACCAATGAGCAGTTCTTC

J gene: TRBJ2-1
clone size: few
V gene: TRBV3-1/TRBV3-2
D gene: TRBD2
CDR3 protein: CASSKGTSGRFSLFF
CDR3 DNA: TGTGCCAGCAGCAAAGGGACTAGCGGGAGATTTAGCCTATTCTTC

J gene: TRBJ2-2
clone size: NA
V gene: TRBV28
D gene: TRBD2
CDR3 protein: CASSFSGGVTGELFF
CDR3 DNA: TGTGCCAGCAGTTTTTCGGGGGGAGTCACCGGGGAGCTGTTTTTT

J gene: TRBJ2-3
clone size: NA
V gene: TRBV27
D gene: NA
CDR3 protein: CASSLGGDTQYF
CDR3 DNA: TGTGCCAGCAGTTTAGGAGGAGATACGCAGTATTTT

J gene: TRBJ2-5
clone size: NA
V gene: TRBV6-6
D gene: TRBD1
CDR3 protein: CASSLKRDRAETQYF
CDR3 DNA: TGTGCCAGCAGCCTAAAAAGGGACAGGGCAGAGACCCAGTACTTC

J gene: TRBJ2-1
clone size: NA
V gene: TRBV6-5
D gene: TRBD2
CDR3 protein: CASSPTSGVYNEQFF
CDR3 DNA: TGTGCCAGCAGTCCGACTAGCGGAGTATACAATGAGCAGTTCTTC

J gene: TRBJ2-3
clone size: NA
V gene: TRBV4-1
D gene: TRBD1
CDR3 protein: CASSQGRGTGSTDTQYF
CDR3 DNA: TGCGCCAGCAGTCAAGGCCGGGGGACAGGTAGCACAGATACGCAGTATTTT

J gene: TRBJ1-1
clone size: NA
V gene: TRBV28
D gene: TRBD1
CDR3 protein: CASTTARDRNTEAFF
CDR3 DNA: TGTGCCAGCACCACCGCCCGGGACAGGAACACTGAAGCTTTCTTT

J gene: TRBJ2-2
clone size: once
V gene: TRBV18
D gene: TRBD2
CDR3 protein: CASSPTNGLAGAGGELFF
CDR3 DNA: TGTGCCAGCTCACCTACAAACGGACTAGCGGGAGCGGGCGGGGAGCTGTTTTTT

J gene: TRBJ1-3
clone size: NA
V gene: TRBV30
D gene: NA
CDR3 protein: CAWSVGQDTIYF
CDR3 DNA: TGTGCCTGGAGTGTGGGTCAGGACACCATATATTTT

J gene: TRBJ2-2
clone size: NA
V gene: TRBV15
D gene: TRBD1
CDR3 protein: CATSRNRGRDGELFF
CDR3 DNA: TGTGCCACCAGCAGAAACAGGGGGCGAGACGGGGAGCTGTTTTTT

J gene: TRBJ1-4
clone size: NA
V gene: TRBV12-3/TRBV12-4
D gene: NA
CDR3 protein: CASSFTAERMFF
CDR3 DNA: TGTGCCAGCAGTTTTACAGCCGAAAGGATGTTTTTT

J gene: TRBJ2-2
clone size: NA
V gene: TRBV6-5
D gene: NA
CDR3 protein: CASSYPLAGQVGELFF
CDR3 DNA: TGTGCCAGCAGTTACCCCCTGGCAGGGCAGGTCGGGGAGCTGTTTTTT

J gene: TRBJ1-3
clone size: NA
V gene: TRBV7-9
D gene: NA
CDR3 protein: CASAQGYGNTIYF
CDR3 DNA: TGTGCCAGCGCGCAGGGATACGGAAACACCATATATTTT

J gene: TRBJ2-1
clone size: once
V gene: TRBV9
D gene: NA
CDR3 protein: CASSADNEQFF
CDR3 DNA: TGTGCCAGCAGCGCAGATAATGAGCAGTTCTTC

J gene: TRBJ2-5
clone size: NA
V gene: TRBV4-2
D gene: TRBD1
CDR3 protein: CASSPGQGDLETQYF
CDR3 DNA: TGTGCCAGCAGCCCGGGACAGGGGGATTTAGAGACCCAGTACTTC

J gene: TRBJ2-3
clone size: NA
V gene: TRBV10-1
D gene: TRBD2
CDR3 protein: CASSDRLAGSTDTQYF
CDR3 DNA: TGCGCCAGCAGTGACCGACTAGCGGGGTCTACAGATACGCAGTATTTT

J gene: TRBJ2-1
clone size: NA
V gene: TRBV5-4
D gene: NA
CDR3 protein: CASSLEAASYNEQFF
CDR3 DNA: TGTGCCAGCAGCTTGGAAGCGGCCTCCTACAATGAGCAGTTCTTC

J gene: TRBJ2-3
clone size: NA
V gene: TRBV7-8
D gene: TRBD2
CDR3 protein: CASSLGLAGPGDTQYF
CDR3 DNA: TGTGCCAGCAGCTTGGGACTAGCGGGACCCGGGGATACGCAGTATTTT

J gene: TRBJ1-2
clone size: NA
V gene: TRBV27
D gene: NA
CDR3 protein: CASSFYMGDLDGYTF
CDR3 DNA: TGTGCCAGCAGTTTCTACATGGGGGACTTAGACGGCTACACCTTC

J gene: TRBJ2-7
clone size: NA
V gene: TRBV7-6
D gene: TRBD1
CDR3 protein: CASSLASGNRGPYEQYF
CDR3 DNA: TGTGCCAGCAGCTTAGCGTCTGGGAACAGGGGGCCATACGAGCAGTACTTC